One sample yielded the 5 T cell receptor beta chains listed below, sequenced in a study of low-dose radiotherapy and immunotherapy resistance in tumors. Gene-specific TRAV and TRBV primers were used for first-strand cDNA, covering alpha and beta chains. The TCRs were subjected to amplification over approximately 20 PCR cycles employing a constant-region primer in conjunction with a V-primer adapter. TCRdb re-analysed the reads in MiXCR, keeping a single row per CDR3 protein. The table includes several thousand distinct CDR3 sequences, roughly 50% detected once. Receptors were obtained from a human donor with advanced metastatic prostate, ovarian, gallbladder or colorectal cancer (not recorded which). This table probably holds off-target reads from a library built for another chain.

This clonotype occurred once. CDR3 in amino acids: CASAGTGETGELFF. CDR3 sequence (DNA): TGTGCCAGCGCAGGGACAGGGGAGACCGGGGAGCTGTTTTTT. The V call is TRBV18, the J call TRBJ2-2; TRBD1 matches at 10 bases. The junction had 5 bases not matched to a gene; V was cut back by 8 bases and J by 5 bases. CDR1 KGHSH and CDR2 LQKENI come from the germline V gene. The CDR3 has 14 residues.

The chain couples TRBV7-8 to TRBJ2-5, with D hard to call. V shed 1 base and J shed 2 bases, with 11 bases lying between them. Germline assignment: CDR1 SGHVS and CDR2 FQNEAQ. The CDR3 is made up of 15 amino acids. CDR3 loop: CASSLGTVRQETQYF. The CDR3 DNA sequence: TGTGCCAGCAGCTTAGGCACAGTTAGACAAGAGACCCAGTACTTC.

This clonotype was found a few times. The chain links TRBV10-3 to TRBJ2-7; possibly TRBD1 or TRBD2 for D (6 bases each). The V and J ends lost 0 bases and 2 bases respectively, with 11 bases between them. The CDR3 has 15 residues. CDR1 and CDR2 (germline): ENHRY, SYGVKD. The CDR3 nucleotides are TGTGCCATCAGTGAGTCCGGGGGCCGGACCTACGAGCAGTACTTC. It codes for CAISESGGRTYEQYF.

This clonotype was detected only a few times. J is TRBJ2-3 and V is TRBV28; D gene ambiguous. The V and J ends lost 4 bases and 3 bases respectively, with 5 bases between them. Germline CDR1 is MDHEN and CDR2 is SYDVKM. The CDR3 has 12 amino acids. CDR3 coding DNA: TGTGCCAGCAGTTCGTTTACAGATACGCAGTATTTT. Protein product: CASSSFTDTQYF. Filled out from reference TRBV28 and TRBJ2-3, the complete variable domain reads DVKVTQSSRYLVKRTGEKVFLECVQDMDHENMFWYRQDPGLGLRLIYFSYDVKMKEKGDIPEGYSVSREKKERFSLILESASTNQTSMYLCASSSFTDTQYFGPGTRLTVL.

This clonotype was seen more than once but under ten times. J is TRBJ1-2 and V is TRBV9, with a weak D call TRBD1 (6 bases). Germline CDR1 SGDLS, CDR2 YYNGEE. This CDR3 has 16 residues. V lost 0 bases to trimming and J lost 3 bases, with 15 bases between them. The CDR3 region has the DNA TGTGCCAGCAGCGTAGCTGCAGGGGCTGAGGACTATGGCTACACCTTC. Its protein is CASSVAAGAEDYGYTF.